This TCR beta chain derives from a study of tumor-infiltrating lymphocytes in primary liver carcinoma. The CDR3 runs to 14 residues. J gave up 5 bases and V 8 bases, and 12 bases lay outside the gene matches. CDR1 SQVTM and CDR2 ANQGSEA come from the germline V gene. With about 470 ng total RNA as template and a constant-region primer, TCR beta cDNA was made. Amplification in three nested multiplex PCR rounds with slightly modified ARM-PCR gave rise to TCR beta libraries. Researchers ran the first two PCR rounds for roughly 11 cycles each with TRBV1-TRBV30 forward primers and a C-beta reverse primer. TCRdb reprocessed the multiplex PCR reads via MiXCR and lists one record per CDR3 protein. The sample lists 95,000 to 100,000 distinct CDR3 sequences, around 66% occurring once. Bulk tissue was left unsorted, and RNA and DNA were co-extracted from 20-30 mg of it.

The gene calls are TRBV29-1 and TRBJ2-3; TRBD2 matches at 8 bases. The receptor was isolated from an older woman with primary liver carcinoma and hepatitis B virus infection. The material sequenced was liver tumor tissue from sampling region 2. As for subset: tumor region T2, inferior pole. The DNA for the CDR3 is TGCAGCCAATTGAGCGGGAGTCCCCAAGATACGCAGTATTTT. Its protein is CSQLSGSPQDTQYF.